These T cell receptor beta chains were read from a single sample in a study of T cells after yellow fever vaccination. TCRdb recomputed calls from the 5' RACE reads with MiXCR, one row per CDR3 protein. The sample contains some 200,000 distinct CDR3 sequences, 3% to 4% of which appear only once. The material sequenced was CD4+ T cells sorted from PBMCs, taken 10 days after the yellow fever booster vaccination. These receptors originate from a young man who received the YFV17D yellow fever vaccine. Each CDR3 is given with its conserved first and last residue. D genes are given only for firm matches. Some rows mark clone size as missing; the rest say once, few, many or name a class of expanded clone.

v_gene	d_gene	j_gene	abundance	CDR3nt	CDR3aa
TRBV5-1	TRBD1	TRBJ1-2	few	TGCGCCAGCAGCCCGACGACAGGGGTAAACTATGGCTACACCTTC	CASSPTTGVNYGYTF
TRBV7-9	-	TRBJ2-7	few	TGTGCCAGCAGCCCAAATCGCGGTTCAGGGAGCAACGAGCAGTACTTC	CASSPNRGSGSNEQYF
TRBV4-3	-	TRBJ1-6	many	TGCGCCAGCAGCCAAGACTGGGCGGATTCACCCCTCCACTTT	CASSQDWADSPLHF
TRBV5-5	TRBD1	TRBJ1-6	many	TGTGCCAGCAGCTTCCCAGGGGGCAATTCACCCCTCCACTTT	CASSFPGGNSPLHF
TRBV10-3	-	TRBJ2-1	many	TGTGCCATCGGGTTTCAGGGGCGCAATGAGCAGTTCTTC	CAIGFQGRNEQFF
TRBV3-1	-	TRBJ2-7	-	TGTGCCAGCAGCTTCGAGGGGGGCTACGAGCAGTACTTC	CASSFEGGYEQYF
TRBV20-1	TRBD1	TRBJ1-5	many	TGCAGTGCTACCCGGGGACAGGGGGTTCAGCCCCAGCATTTT	CSATRGQGVQPQHF
TRBV19	-	TRBJ2-7	many	TGTGCCAGTAGCGATAGGAACATCTACGAGCAGTACTTC	CASSDRNIYEQYF
TRBV12-3/TRBV12-4	-	TRBJ1-5	many	TGCGCCAGCAGCTTTGGGAGCAATCAGCCCCAGCATTTT	CASSFGSNQPQHF
TRBV20-1	-	TRBJ1-3	few	TGCAGTGTTAGGACAGCTTCTGGAAACACCATATATTTT	CSVRTASGNTIYF
TRBV5-1	-	TRBJ1-1	many	TGCGCCAGCAGCTTTCATGCGGCGACCACTGAAGCTTTCTTT	CASSFHAATTEAFF
TRBV6-6	-	TRBJ1-6	few	TGTGCCAGCAGTTACTCTCCCACGCTACCCCTCCACTTT	CASSYSPTLPLHF
TRBV29-1	-	TRBJ1-1	many	TGCAGCGTTGACGGGGATGGCGCTTTCTTT	CSVDGDGAFF
TRBV6-6	TRBD1	TRBJ2-1	many	TGTGCCAGCAGATACGGACAGGGGGCGAATGAGCAGTTCTTC	CASRYGQGANEQFF
TRBV3-1	-	TRBJ1-5	few	TGTGCCAGCAGCCAAGATAGGACCAATCAGCCCCAGCATTTT	CASSQDRTNQPQHF
TRBV12-3/TRBV12-4	-	TRBJ2-3	many	TGTGCCAGCGGGAGAACAGGATCCAGGGCGGATACGCAGTATTTT	CASGRTGSRADTQYF
TRBV27	TRBD1	TRBJ2-3	many	TGTGCCAGCAGTTTGCCGGGACAGGGCACAGATACGCAGTATTTT	CASSLPGQGTDTQYF
TRBV7-2	-	TRBJ2-2	-	TGTGCCAGCAGCTTAATGGGAGGCGGGACCGGGGAGCTGTTTTTT	CASSLMGGGTGELFF
TRBV28	-	TRBJ2-3	few	TGTGCCAGCAGCCTGAGCGGGTCCAGCACAGATACGCAGTATTTT	CASSLSGSSTDTQYF
TRBV20-1	-	TRBJ1-2	few	TGCAGTGCTAGAGTCCCCAGGGGCCTCTATGGCTACACCTTC	CSARVPRGLYGYTF
TRBV4-3	-	TRBJ1-4	many	TGCGCCAGCAGCCAAGATCGCCTAATTAATGAAAAACTGTTTTTT	CASSQDRLINEKLFF
TRBV12-3/TRBV12-4	TRBD1	TRBJ2-7	-	TGTGCCAGCAGTCGGACAGGGGGCTACTACGAGCAGTACTTC	CASSRTGGYYEQYF
TRBV7-2	-	TRBJ2-1	many	TGTGCCAGCAGACCGGCCCTAAGTGGAATCAATGAGCAGTTCTTC	CASRPALSGINEQFF
TRBV5-1	-	TRBJ2-3	many	TGCGCCAGCAGCTTGGCTGGCCAGATATCAGATACGCAGTATTTT	CASSLAGQISDTQYF
TRBV2	-	TRBJ2-1	-	TGTGCCAGCAGTGAAGCGCTGGAGGGGGCAAGGTTCTTC	CASSEALEGARFF
TRBV7-2	-	TRBJ2-4	many	TGTGCCAGCAGCCCCCGGGTCCCGCGGAACATTCAGTACTTC	CASSPRVPRNIQYF